A single sample is the source of the 22 T cell receptor beta chains below, sequenced in a study of blood T cell repertoires in COVID-19. The data were produced by immunoSEQ multiplex PCR, yet TCRdb's version contains in-frame clones alone and is incomplete. Of some 90,000 clones listed, over 80% are singletons. The sequenced sample was peripheral blood. The receptors were sampled from a human donor in a cohort sampled during active COVID-19.

The chain combines TRBV6-5 with TRBJ2-7; TRBD1 matches 10 bases. The CDR3 spans 15 residues. Germline V gives CDR1 MNHEY, CDR2 SVGAGI. Trimming took 6 bases from V and 0 from J; bases not matched to a gene: 5. The CDR3 sequence is CASRRTGGSSYEQYF. The DNA for the CDR3 is TGTGCCAGCAGGCGGACAGGGGGAAGCTCCTACGAGCAGTACTTC.

The genes are TRBV5-1 and TRBJ1-2, with D possibly TRBD1 on 6 matching bases. The CDR3 extends over 16 amino acids. Germline V CDR1 and CDR2: SGHRS, YFSETQ. V gave up 0 bases and J gave up 4 bases, with 16 bases separating them. CDR3 in amino acids: CASSLAGGAQSYGYTF. DNA of the CDR3: TGCGCCAGCAGCTTGGCCGGGGGGGCGCAGAGCTATGGCTACACCTTC.

The chain links TRBV7-6 to TRBJ1-1; 8 positions agree with TRBD1. J was trimmed by 4 bases and V by 5 bases; bases with no gene match: 3. Germline CDR1 is SGHVS and CDR2 is FNYEAQ. This CDR3 is 13 amino acids long. The CDR3 sequence is CASSQGAGTEAFF. The CDR3, as DNA: TGTGCCAGCAGCCAGGGGGCCGGCACTGAAGCTTTCTTT.

The chain is built from TRBV2 and TRBJ2-7, with 7 bases that match TRBD2. The CDR3 contains 15 residues. The germline V gene encodes CDR1 SNHLY and CDR2 FYNNEI. Unmatched junction bases numbered 8, after V lost 6 bases and J lost 0 bases. The CDR3 region is CASSGGGGSSYEQYF. The CDR3 DNA reads TGTGCCAGCAGCGGCGGGGGAGGGAGCTCCTACGAGCAGTACTTC.

V is TRBV5-1 and J is TRBJ2-2, with TRBD2 identical over 9 bases. After removal of 0 bases from V and 0 bases from J, the junction contained 9 bases not matched to a gene. CDR3 length: 19 residues. Germline CDR1 SGHRS, CDR2 YFSETQ. CDR3 amino acids: CASSLEGPSGATNTGELFF. CDR3 DNA sequence: TGCGCCAGCAGCTTGGAAGGTCCTAGCGGGGCCACGAACACCGGGGAGCTGTTTTTT.

The CDR3 coding sequence is TGTGCCAGCAGCCGCGGGACAGACTATGAGCAGTTCTTC. Translating gives CASSRGTDYEQFF. V is TRBV12-3 or TRBV12-4 and J is TRBJ2-1, with D possibly TRBD1 on 7 matching bases. This CDR3 is 13 amino acids long. The V end was cut by 6 bases, the J end by 8 bases, with 14 bases between.

V is TRBV11-1 and J is TRBJ2-1; D may be TRBD2 (5 bases). This CDR3 comprises 13 residues. The V end lost 8 bases, the J end lost 16 bases, and 24 bases lay between the germline ends. Germline V gene sequence: CDR1 SGHAT, CDR2 FQDESV (reference sequence). In nucleotides, the CDR3 is TGTGCCAGCGCTACGGGGTCATCATCCCGAGGATTCTTC. Residues: CASATGSSSRGFF.

The V gene is TRBV5-1, the J gene TRBJ2-7; 9 bases align to TRBD1. Germline lookup yields CDR1 SGHRS and CDR2 YFSETQ. V lost 4 bases to trimming and J lost 4 bases; unmatched junction nucleotides: 9. This CDR3 spans 15 amino acids. CDR3 DNA sequence: TGCGCCAGCAGCCTCGCATCTGGACAGGGGTACGAGCAGTACTTC. Its translation: CASSLASGQGYEQYF.

The rearrangement uses TRBV4-2 and TRBJ2-7, with TRBD1 matching over 9 bases. The ends lost 6 bases at V and 4 bases at J; junction bases unmatched: 10. CDR1 is LGHNA and CDR2 is YNFKEQ in the germline V gene. The CDR3 covers 15 residues. The CDR3 nucleotides are TGTGCCAGCAGTGGTACGGGACAGGGTGGGTACGAGCAGTACTTC. Translated: CASSGTGQGGYEQYF.

This clone showed up just a few times. The chain joins TRBV6-6 to TRBJ1-1; D uncertain. The CDR3 totals 12 residues. Trimming removed 6 bases from V and 7 bases from J, with 12 bases in between. The germline CDR1 and CDR2 sequences are MNHNY and SVGAGI (reference sequence). CDR3 region: CASSRGRFEAFF. CDR3 DNA: TGTGCCAGCAGCAGAGGGAGATTTGAAGCTTTCTTT.

This clone was recorded a few times. The V call is TRBV6-5, the J call TRBJ2-1; the D is unclear. Per germline, CDR1 MNHEY and CDR2 SVGAGI. V lost 2 bases, J lost 6 bases, and 2 bases lay in between. The CDR3 sequence is 11 residues long. CDR3 region: CASSYLNEQFF. The CDR3 DNA reads TGTGCCAGCAGTTACCTCAATGAGCAGTTCTTC.

The rearrangement links TRBV5-1 to TRBJ2-5; the D is unclear. CDR3 length: 14 amino acids. Per the germline V gene, CDR1 is SGHRS and CDR2 is YFSETQ. V lost 1 base to trimming and J lost 2 bases, with 9 bases between them. The chain's CDR3 is CASSLSRQQETQYF. In nucleotides, the CDR3 is TGCGCCAGCAGCTTGTCGAGGCAGCAAGAGACCCAGTACTTC.

V usage is TRBV11-2 and J usage is TRBJ2-6; 8 bases are shared with TRBD1. The germline V gene has CDR1 SGHAT and CDR2 FQNNGV. This CDR3 is built from 16 residues. V was clipped by 6 bases and J by 0 bases; unmatched bases: 4. The CDR3 nucleotides are TGTGCCAGCAGTTCAGACAGGGGCTCTGGGGCCAACGTCCTGACTTTC. It is translated as CASSSDRGSGANVLTF.

The V gene is TRBV6-6, the J gene TRBJ1-6; TRBD1 matches 8 bases. V dropped 6 bases and J dropped 7; count of bases not matched to a gene: 5. Germline V lookup: CDR1 MNHNY, CDR2 SVGAGI (reference sequence). The CDR3 loop spans 14 amino acids. Here the CDR3 reads CASRPGQGNSPLHF. For the CDR3, the DNA is TGTGCCAGCAGACCCGGACAGGGAAATTCACCCCTCCACTTT.

Written as DNA, the CDR3 is TGTGCCAGCAGCCGGACAGGGCTGGAGACCCAGTACTTC. Translated, it gives CASSRTGLETQYF. This rearrangement joins TRBV7-3 to TRBJ2-5, with 8 bases fitting TRBD1. This CDR3 contains 13 residues. Germline loops: CDR1 SGHTA, CDR2 FQGTGA. Trimming at V came to 5 bases and at J to 5 bases, leaving 4 bases not matched to a gene.

The V call is TRBV7-2, the J call TRBJ1-1; weak D call: TRBD1 (5 bases). Between the trimmed V and J ends, which lost 4 bases and 1 base, there was a span of 7 bases. Germline V gives CDR1 SGHTA, CDR2 FQGNSA. This CDR3 has 13 amino acids. CDR3 amino acids: CASSSRENTEAFF. CDR3 nucleotides: TGTGCCAGCAGCTCCAGGGAGAACACTGAAGCTTTCTTT.

The chain uses TRBV4-2 and TRBJ1-5; D unclear. Germline loops: CDR1 LGHNA, CDR2 YNFKEQ. The V end lost 1 base, the J end lost 0 bases, and 7 bases lay between the germline ends. The CDR3 contains 15 residues. The CDR3 coding sequence is TGTGCCAGCAGCCAAGGCCAGGATAGCAATCAGCCCCAGCATTTT. Residues: CASSQGQDSNQPQHF.

The rearrangement links TRBV24-1 to TRBJ1-2; 9 bases agree with TRBD1. V lost 2 bases and J lost 5; bases outside the gene matches: 8. CDR3 length equals 16 residues. Germline V CDR1 and CDR2: KGHDR, SFDVKD. The CDR3 sequence: CATSDSTTGGVYGYTF. CDR3 DNA: TGTGCCACCAGTGATTCCACGACAGGGGGAGTATATGGCTACACCTTC.

This rearrangement joins TRBV5-6 to TRBJ2-6; 10 bases align to TRBD1. V shed 4 bases and J 2 bases; nucleotides not matched to a gene: 6. Germline V lookup: CDR1 SGHDT, CDR2 YYEEEE. This CDR3 region has 17 residues. The CDR3 loop is CASSLDRGRAGANVLTF. CDR3 sequence (DNA): TGTGCCAGCAGCCTCGACAGGGGGCGCGCTGGGGCCAACGTCCTGACTTTC.

The chain combines TRBV7-3 with TRBJ2-7, with D possibly being TRBD2 (5 bases). Germline V gives CDR1 SGHTA, CDR2 FQGTGA. This CDR3 comprises 13 residues. V was clipped by 6 bases and J by 1 base, with 10 bases between them. The DNA of the CDR3 is TGTGCCAGCAGTAAAACGGGGTCCTACGAGCAGTACTTC. Translating it yields CASSKTGSYEQYF.

CDR3 loop: CASNPSGVTGELFF. In DNA, the CDR3 is TGTGCCAGCAACCCCTCCGGGGTAACCGGGGAGCTGTTTTTT. The chain uses TRBV7-6 and TRBJ2-2, with a possible D match to TRBD2 (5 bases). Germline-derived CDR1 and CDR2 are SGHVS and FNYEAQ. V shed 7 bases and J shed 5 bases, with 14 bases lying between them. The CDR3 contains 14 residues.

The chain uses TRBV15 and TRBJ1-2; D is possibly TRBD1 (6 bases). V was clipped by 4 bases and J by 7 bases, with 16 bases between them. There are 14 residues in the CDR3. Germline assignment: CDR1 LNHNV and CDR2 YYDKDF (reference sequence). In nucleotides, the CDR3 is TGTGCCACCAGCACGTCAGCGGGGGCGGGTGGCTACACCTTC. Translation: CATSTSAGAGGYTF.